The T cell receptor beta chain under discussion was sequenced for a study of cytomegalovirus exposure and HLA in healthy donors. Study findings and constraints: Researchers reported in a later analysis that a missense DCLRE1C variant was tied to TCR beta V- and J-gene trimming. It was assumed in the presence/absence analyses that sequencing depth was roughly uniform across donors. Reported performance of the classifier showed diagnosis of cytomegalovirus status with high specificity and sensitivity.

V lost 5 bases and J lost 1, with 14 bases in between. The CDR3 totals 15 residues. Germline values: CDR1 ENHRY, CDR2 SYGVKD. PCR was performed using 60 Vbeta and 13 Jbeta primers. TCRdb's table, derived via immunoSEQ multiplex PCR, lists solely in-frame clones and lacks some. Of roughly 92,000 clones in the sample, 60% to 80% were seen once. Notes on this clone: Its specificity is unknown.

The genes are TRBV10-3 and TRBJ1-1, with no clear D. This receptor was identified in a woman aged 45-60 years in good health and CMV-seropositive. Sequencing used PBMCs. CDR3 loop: CAISNQIQQNTEAFF. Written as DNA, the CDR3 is TGTGCCATCAGTAACCAGATACAGCAGAACACTGAAGCTTTCTTT.